This TCR beta chain is drawn from a study of T-cell reconstitution after alpha-beta-depleted transplantation in children. Study-wide results and caveats: Newly produced T cells mostly accounted for T-cell counts and diversity one year post-transplant.

Germline V lookup: CDR1 LGHNA, CDR2 YNFKEQ. The CDR3 is 16 residues long. V lost 2 bases, J lost 5 bases, and 15 bases lay in between. For this clonotype: Its target is not known.

Preparation of the TCRbeta library involved a method that used unique molecular identifiers. Using its own MiXCR run on the PCR reads, TCRdb lists one record per CDR3 protein. The sample lists some 440,000 distinct CDR3 sequences; around 16% were seen once. The material was PBMCs, mostly from graft donor cells, obtained 360 days after TCRalphabeta/CD19-depleted stem cell transplant. The clonotype comes from a boy younger than two who had a stem cell transplant for Wiskott-Aldrich syndrome, so the T cells may come from the graft donor. The chain carries TRBV4-2 and TRBJ2-2; possibly TRBD1 for D (5 bases). In DNA, the CDR3 is TGTGCCAGCAGCCAAAATATAGGGGTATCAACCGGGGAGCTGTTTTTT. It is translated as CASSQNIGVSTGELFF.